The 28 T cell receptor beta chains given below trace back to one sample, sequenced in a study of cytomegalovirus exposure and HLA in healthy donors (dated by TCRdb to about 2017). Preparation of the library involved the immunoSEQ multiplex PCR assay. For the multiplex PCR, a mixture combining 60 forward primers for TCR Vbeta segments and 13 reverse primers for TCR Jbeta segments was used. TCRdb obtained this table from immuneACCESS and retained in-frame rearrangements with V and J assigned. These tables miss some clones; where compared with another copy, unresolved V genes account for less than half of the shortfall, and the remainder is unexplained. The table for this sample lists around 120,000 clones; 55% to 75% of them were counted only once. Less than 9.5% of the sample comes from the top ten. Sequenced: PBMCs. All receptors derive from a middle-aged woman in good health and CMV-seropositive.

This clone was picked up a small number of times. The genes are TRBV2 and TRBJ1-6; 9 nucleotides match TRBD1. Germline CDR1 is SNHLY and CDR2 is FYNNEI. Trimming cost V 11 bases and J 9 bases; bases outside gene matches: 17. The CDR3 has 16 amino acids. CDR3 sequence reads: CAGSGPGTGPTSPLHF. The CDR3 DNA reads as TGTGCCGGAAGTGGACCCGGGACAGGGCCAACTTCACCCCTCCACTTT.

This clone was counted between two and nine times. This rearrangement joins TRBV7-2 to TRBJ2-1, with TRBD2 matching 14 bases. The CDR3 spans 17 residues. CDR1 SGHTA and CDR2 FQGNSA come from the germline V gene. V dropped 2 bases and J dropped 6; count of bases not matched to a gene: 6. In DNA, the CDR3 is TGTGCCAGCAGCTTATCGGGACTAGCGGGAGTTCGCAATGAGCAGTTCTTC. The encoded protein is CASSLSGLAGVRNEQFF.

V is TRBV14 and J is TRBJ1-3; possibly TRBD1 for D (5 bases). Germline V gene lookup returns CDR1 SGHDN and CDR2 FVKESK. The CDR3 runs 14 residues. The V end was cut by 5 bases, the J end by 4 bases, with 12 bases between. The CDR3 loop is CASSRRGSGNTIYF. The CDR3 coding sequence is TGTGCCAGCAGCAGAAGGGGCTCGGGAAACACCATATATTTT.

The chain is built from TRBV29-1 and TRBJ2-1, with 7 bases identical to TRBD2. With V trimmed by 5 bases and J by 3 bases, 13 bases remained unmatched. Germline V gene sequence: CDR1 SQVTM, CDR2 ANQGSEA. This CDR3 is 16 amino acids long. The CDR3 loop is CSVMPSGGSVYNEQFF. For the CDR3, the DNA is TGCAGCGTTATGCCCTCGGGCGGGAGCGTCTACAATGAGCAGTTCTTC.

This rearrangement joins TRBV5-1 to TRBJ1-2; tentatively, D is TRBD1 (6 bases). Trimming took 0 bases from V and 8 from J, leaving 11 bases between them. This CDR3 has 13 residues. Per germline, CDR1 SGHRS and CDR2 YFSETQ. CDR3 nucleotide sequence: TGCGCCAGCAGCTTGGAACAGGGTGGAGGCTACACCTTC. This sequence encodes CASSLEQGGGYTF. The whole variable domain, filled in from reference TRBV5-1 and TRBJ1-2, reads KAGVTQTPRYLIKTRGQQVTLSCSPISGHRSVSWYQQTPGQGLQFLFEYFSETQRNKGNFPGRFSGRQFSNSRSEMNVSTLELGDSALYLCASSLEQGGGYTFGSGTRLTVV.

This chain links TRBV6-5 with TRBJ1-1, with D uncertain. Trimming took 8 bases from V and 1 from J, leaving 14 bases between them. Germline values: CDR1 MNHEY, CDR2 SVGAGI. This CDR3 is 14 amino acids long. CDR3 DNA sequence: TGTGCCAGCCTCTCGCGTGGGAGGAACACTGAAGCTTTCTTT. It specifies CASLSRGRNTEAFF.

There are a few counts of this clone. This chain's CDR3 is CASSPGQGRSGANVLTF. The CDR3 region has the DNA TGTGCCAGCAGCCCGGGACAGGGTAGGTCTGGGGCCAACGTCCTGACTTTC. The chain joins TRBV7-3 to TRBJ2-6, with TRBD1 matching over 9 bases. Looked up from germline, CDR1 is SGHTA and CDR2 is FQGTGA. This CDR3 comprises 17 residues. With 5 bases clipped from V and 1 base from J, the junction kept 6 bases outside the gene matches.

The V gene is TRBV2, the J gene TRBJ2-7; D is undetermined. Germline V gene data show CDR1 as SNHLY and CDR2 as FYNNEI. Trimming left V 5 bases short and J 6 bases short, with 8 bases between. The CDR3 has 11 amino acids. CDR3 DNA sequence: TGTGCCAGCAGTCTCGGAGCCGAGCAGTACTTC. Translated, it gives CASSLGAEQYF.

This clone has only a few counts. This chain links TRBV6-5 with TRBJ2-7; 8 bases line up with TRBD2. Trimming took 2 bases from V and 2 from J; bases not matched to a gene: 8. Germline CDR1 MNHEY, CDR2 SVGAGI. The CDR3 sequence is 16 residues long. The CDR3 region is CASSYLWSSGTYEQYF. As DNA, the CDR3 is TGTGCCAGCAGTTACCTTTGGAGTAGCGGGACCTACGAGCAGTACTTC.

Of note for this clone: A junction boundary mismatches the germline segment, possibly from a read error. CDR3 in DNA: TGCGGCGTTGCGGCAGGGTGGAATGAGCAGTTCTTC. It specifies CGVAAGWNEQFF. V is TRBV29-1 and J is TRBJ2-1; a weak D match, TRBD1 (5 bases). The CDR3 covers 12 residues. Germline V lookup: CDR1 SQVTM, CDR2 ANQGSEA.

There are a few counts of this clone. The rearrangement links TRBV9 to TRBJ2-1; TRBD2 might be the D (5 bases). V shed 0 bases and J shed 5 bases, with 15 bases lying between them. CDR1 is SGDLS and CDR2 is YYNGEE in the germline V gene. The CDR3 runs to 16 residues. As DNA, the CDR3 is TGTGCCAGCAGCGTAGGACCTTTGGACTTTGACAATGAGCAGTTCTTC. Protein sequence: CASSVGPLDFDNEQFF.

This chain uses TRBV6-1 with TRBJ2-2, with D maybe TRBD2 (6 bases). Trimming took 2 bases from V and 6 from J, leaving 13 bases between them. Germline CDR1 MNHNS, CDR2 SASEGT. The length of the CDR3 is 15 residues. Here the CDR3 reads CASSETGSLSGELFF. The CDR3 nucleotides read TGTGCCAGCAGTGAAACCGGGAGTTTGTCCGGGGAGCTGTTTTTT.

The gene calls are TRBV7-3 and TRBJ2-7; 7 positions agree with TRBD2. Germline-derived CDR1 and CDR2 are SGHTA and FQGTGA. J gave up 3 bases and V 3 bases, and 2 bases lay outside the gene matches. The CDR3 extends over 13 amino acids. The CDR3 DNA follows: TGTGCCAGCAGCTTTGGGAGGGGCTACGAGCAGTACTTC. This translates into CASSFGRGYEQYF.

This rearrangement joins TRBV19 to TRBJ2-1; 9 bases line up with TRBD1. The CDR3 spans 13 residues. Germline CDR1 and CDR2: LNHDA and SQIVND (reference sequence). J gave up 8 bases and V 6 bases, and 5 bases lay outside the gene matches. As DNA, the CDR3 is TGTGCCAGTAGCCGGACAGGGGTAGATGAGCAGTTCTTC. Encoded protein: CASSRTGVDEQFF.

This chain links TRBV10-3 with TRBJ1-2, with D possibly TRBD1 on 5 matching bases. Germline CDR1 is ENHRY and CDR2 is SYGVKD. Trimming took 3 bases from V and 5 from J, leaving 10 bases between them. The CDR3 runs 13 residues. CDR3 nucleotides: TGTGCCATCAGTGACTACGGGGGGTATGGCTACACCTTC. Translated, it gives CAISDYGGYGYTF.

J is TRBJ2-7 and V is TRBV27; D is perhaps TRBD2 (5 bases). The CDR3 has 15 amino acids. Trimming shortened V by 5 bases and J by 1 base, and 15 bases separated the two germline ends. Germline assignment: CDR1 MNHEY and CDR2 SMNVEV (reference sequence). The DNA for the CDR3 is TGTGCCAGCAGTAGAACGACGACGGGATCCTACGAGCAGTACTTC. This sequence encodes CASSRTTTGSYEQYF.

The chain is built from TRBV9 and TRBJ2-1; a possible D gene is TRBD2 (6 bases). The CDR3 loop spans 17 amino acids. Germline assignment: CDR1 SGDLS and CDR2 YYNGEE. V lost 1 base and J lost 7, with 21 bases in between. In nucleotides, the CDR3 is TGTGCCAGCAGCGTAACGACCGGGTACGGGGGAAGGAATGAGCAGTTCTTC. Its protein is CASSVTTGYGGRNEQFF. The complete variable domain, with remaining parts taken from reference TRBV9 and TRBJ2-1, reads DSGVTQTPKHLITATGQRVTLRCSPRSGDLSVYWYQQSLDQGLQFLIQYYNGEERAKGNILERFSAQQFPDLHSELNLSSLELGDSALYFCASSVTTGYGGRNEQFFGPGTRLTVL.

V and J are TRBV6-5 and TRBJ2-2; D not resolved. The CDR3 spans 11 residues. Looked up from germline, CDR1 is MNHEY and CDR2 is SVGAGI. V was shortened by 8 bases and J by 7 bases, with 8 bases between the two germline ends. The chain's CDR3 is CASSVHGELFF. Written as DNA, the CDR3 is TGTGCCAGCTCGGTTCACGGGGAGCTGTTTTTT.

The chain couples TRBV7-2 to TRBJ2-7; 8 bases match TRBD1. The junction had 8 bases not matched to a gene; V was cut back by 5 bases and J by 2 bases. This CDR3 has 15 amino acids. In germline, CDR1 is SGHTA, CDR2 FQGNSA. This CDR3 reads CASSVPGTGTYEQYF. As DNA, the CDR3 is TGTGCCAGCAGCGTACCCGGGACAGGAACCTACGAGCAGTACTTC.

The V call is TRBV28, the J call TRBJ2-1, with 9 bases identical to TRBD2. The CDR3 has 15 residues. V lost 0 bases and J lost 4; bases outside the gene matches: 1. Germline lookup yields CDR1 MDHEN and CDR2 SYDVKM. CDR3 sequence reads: CASSLWTSGYNEQFF. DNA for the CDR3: TGTGCCAGCAGTTTATGGACTAGCGGTTACAATGAGCAGTTCTTC. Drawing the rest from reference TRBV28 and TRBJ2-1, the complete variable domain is DVKVTQSSRYLVKRTGEKVFLECVQDMDHENMFWYRQDPGLGLRLIYFSYDVKMKEKGDIPEGYSVSREKKERFSLILESASTNQTSMYLCASSLWTSGYNEQFFGPGTRLTVL.

The CDR3 bases are TGTGCCAGCAGCACCCAGGGGGCCCTGAACACTGAAGCTTTCTTT. Translating it yields CASSTQGALNTEAFF. The chain couples TRBV9 to TRBJ1-1; 8 bases are shared with TRBD1. V shed 4 bases, J shed 0 bases, and the junction held 5 bases outside the gene matches. Germline V gives CDR1 SGDLS, CDR2 YYNGEE. There are 15 residues in the CDR3.

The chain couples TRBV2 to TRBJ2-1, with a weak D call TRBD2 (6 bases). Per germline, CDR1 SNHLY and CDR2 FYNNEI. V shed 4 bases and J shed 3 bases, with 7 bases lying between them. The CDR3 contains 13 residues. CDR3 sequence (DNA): TGTGCCAGCAGTGGGGGGGACTACAATGAGCAGTTCTTC. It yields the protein CASSGGDYNEQFF.

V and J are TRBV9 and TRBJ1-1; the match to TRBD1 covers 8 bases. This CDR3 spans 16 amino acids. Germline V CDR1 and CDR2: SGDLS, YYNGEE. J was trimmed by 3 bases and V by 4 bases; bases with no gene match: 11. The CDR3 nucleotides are TGTGCCAGCAGCTTAAGCAGGGGGCGCGGGGACACTGAAGCTTTCTTT. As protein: CASSLSRGRGDTEAFF. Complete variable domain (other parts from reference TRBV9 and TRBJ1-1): DSGVTQTPKHLITATGQRVTLRCSPRSGDLSVYWYQQSLDQGLQFLIQYYNGEERAKGNILERFSAQQFPDLHSELNLSSLELGDSALYFCASSLSRGRGDTEAFFGQGTRLTVV.

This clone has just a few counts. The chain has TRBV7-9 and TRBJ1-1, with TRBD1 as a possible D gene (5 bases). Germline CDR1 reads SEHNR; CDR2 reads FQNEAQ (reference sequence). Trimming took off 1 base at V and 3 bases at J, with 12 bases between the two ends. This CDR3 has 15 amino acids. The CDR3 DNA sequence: TGTGCCAGCAGCTTAGGGCAGGGATTGGACACTGAAGCTTTCTTT. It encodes CASSLGQGLDTEAFF.

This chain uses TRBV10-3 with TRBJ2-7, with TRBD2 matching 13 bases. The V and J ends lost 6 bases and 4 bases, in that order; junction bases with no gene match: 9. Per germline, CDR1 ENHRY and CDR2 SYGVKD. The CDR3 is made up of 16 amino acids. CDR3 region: CAISYLTSGRKYEQYF. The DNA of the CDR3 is TGTGCCATCAGCTACTTGACTAGCGGGAGGAAATACGAGCAGTACTTC.

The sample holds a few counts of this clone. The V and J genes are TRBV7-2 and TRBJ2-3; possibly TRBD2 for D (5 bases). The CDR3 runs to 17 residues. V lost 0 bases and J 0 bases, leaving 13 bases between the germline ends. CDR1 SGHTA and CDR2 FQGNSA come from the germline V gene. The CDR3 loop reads CASSLAPSAGSTDTQYF. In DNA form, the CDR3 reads TGTGCCAGCAGCTTAGCTCCTTCTGCGGGTAGCACAGATACGCAGTATTTT.

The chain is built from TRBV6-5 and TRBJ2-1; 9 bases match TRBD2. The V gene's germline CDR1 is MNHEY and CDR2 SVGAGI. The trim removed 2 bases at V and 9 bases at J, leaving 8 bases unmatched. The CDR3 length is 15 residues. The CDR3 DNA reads TGTGCCAGCAGTTACGGCGGGAGGGCCGCAGGTGAGCAGTTCTTC. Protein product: CASSYGGRAAGEQFF.

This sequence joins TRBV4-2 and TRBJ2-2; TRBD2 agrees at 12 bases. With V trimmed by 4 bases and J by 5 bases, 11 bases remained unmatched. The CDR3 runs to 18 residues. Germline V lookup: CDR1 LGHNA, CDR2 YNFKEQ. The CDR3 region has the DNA TGTGCCAGCAGCCCAAAGACTAGCGGGGGCCCCGCGACCGGGGAGCTGTTTTTT. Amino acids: CASSPKTSGGPATGELFF.